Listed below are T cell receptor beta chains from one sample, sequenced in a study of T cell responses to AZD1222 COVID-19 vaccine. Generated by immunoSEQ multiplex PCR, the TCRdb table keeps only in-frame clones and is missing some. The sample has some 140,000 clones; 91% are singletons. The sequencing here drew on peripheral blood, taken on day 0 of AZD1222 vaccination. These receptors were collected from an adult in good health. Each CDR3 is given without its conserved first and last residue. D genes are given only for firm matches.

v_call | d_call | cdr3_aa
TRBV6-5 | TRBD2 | ASGLAQQYEQY
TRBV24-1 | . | ATSSAGGSNQPQH
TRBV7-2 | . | ASTIVGKPQH
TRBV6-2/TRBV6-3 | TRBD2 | ASSYPGLAGREQY
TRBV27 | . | ASSSHRDYEQY
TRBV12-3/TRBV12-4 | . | ASSSLPGVGYT
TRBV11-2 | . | ASRQGHGYGETQY
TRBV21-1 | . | ASNDYFRGGYT
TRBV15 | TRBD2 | ATRTLAGYYNEQF
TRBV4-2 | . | ASTPKAGYQETQY
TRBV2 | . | ADSGNLNEKLF
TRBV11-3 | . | ASSPQGGGRTEAF
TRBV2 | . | ASTQASSYNEQF
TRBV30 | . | AWGPGRGTDTQY
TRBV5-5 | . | ASSSTGNTEAF
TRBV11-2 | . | ASSLETRVWQF
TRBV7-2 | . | ASSGAAGYGGEQF